One and the same sample provided the 20 T cell receptor beta chains below, sequenced in a study of TIL therapy for anti-PD-1-resistant metastatic lung cancer. The immunoSEQ assay was v3. The protocol was immunoSEQ multiplex PCR, while the TCRdb copy is restricted to in-frame clones and leaves out a portion. The sample records tens of thousands of clones, about two thirds being singletons. Time point noted: pre-treatment sample, taken before nivolumab and TIL therapy. Most excised metastases sampled were pleural nodules or supraclavicular lymph nodes. The starting material was tumor tissue, obtained at baseline. These receptors all come from a person aged 25-85 years with non-small cell lung cancer.

J is TRBJ1-3 and V is TRBV19; D remains ambiguous. Germline CDR1 is LNHDA and CDR2 is SQIVND (reference sequence). CDR3 size: 13 residues. Trimming took off 6 bases at V and 0 bases at J, with 6 bases between the two ends. CDR3 residues: CASRGFSGNTIYF. CDR3 DNA sequence: TGTGCCAGTAGGGGATTCTCTGGAAACACCATATATTTT.

The V and J genes are TRBV28 and TRBJ2-5; TRBD2 matches 8 bases. V dropped 9 bases and J dropped 5; count of bases not matched to a gene: 14. The CDR3 is 15 residues long. The V gene's germline CDR1 is MDHEN and CDR2 SYDVKM. CDR3 in amino acids: CASSPPGGFAETQYF. Here the CDR3 DNA reads TGTGCCAGTTCCCCCCCGGGGGGGTTCGCGGAGACCCAGTACTTC.

There are a few counts of this clone. V gene TRBV5-1 combines with J gene TRBJ1-6; 9 bases align to TRBD1. The ends lost 3 bases at V and 3 bases at J; junction bases unmatched: 10. The CDR3 length is 18 residues. CDR1 is SGHRS, CDR2 YFSETQ, per germline. The CDR3: CASSSGRMTGGYNSPLHF. For the CDR3, the DNA is TGCGCCAGCAGCTCAGGGAGGATGACAGGGGGCTATAATTCACCCCTCCACTTT.

The chain links TRBV9 to TRBJ2-3, with 10 bases aligning to TRBD2. Germline-derived CDR1 and CDR2 are SGDLS and YYNGEE. This CDR3 spans 15 amino acids. J was trimmed by 3 bases and V by 3 bases; bases with no gene match: 4. CDR3 DNA sequence: TGTGCCAGCAGCGGTAGCGGGGGGTGGACAGATACGCAGTATTTT. This encodes CASSGSGGWTDTQYF.

This clone was recorded only once. The CDR3 nucleotides read TGTGCCAGTAGTATCCCGGGCATGAACACTGAAGCTTTCTTT. This gives the protein CASSIPGMNTEAFF. The rearrangement uses TRBV19 and TRBJ1-1; D unclear. Per germline, CDR1 LNHDA and CDR2 SQIVND (reference sequence). V lost 3 bases and J 0 bases, leaving 8 bases between the germline ends. The CDR3 extends over 14 amino acids.

V usage is TRBV30 and J usage is TRBJ2-4, with unresolved D. Trimming shortened V by 8 bases and J by 5 bases, and 10 bases separated the two germline ends. Germline values: CDR1 GTSNPN, CDR2 SVGIG (reference sequence). This CDR3 has 11 residues. CDR3 protein: CAGVVENIQYF. The CDR3 bases are TGTGCCGGGGTGGTGGAAAACATTCAGTACTTC.

The CDR3 loop reads CASSLVGETQYF. DNA of the CDR3: TGTGCCAGCAGCTTGGTTGGAGAGACCCAGTACTTC. The J gene is TRBJ2-5, the V gene TRBV5-6; no definite D call. Germline lookup yields CDR1 SGHDT and CDR2 YYEEEE. The V end lost 0 bases, the J end lost 4 bases, and 4 bases lay between the germline ends. This CDR3 spans 12 amino acids.

This rearrangement joins TRBV7-8 to TRBJ2-2; 11 nucleotides align to TRBD2. Losses at the gene ends were 5 bases for V and 6 bases for J; bases not matched to a gene: 8. Germline assignment: CDR1 SGHVS and CDR2 FQNEAQ. This CDR3 comprises 16 residues. The CDR3 loop is CASSLSLAGGPGELFF. DNA of the CDR3: TGTGCCAGCAGCCTCTCTCTAGCGGGGGGCCCCGGGGAGCTGTTTTTT.

V usage is TRBV6-1 and J usage is TRBJ2-7; 7 bases agree with TRBD2. The germline V gene has CDR1 MNHNS and CDR2 SASEGT. CDR3 size: 13 residues. V lost 2 bases to trimming and J lost 7 bases; unmatched junction nucleotides: 5. The DNA of the CDR3 is TGTGCCAGCAGTGAAAGCAGGGAGGGAGAGCAGTACTTC. Translation gives CASSESREGEQYF.

This clone was found a few times. The V gene is TRBV27, the J gene TRBJ1-3; the match to TRBD1 covers 7 bases. The length of the CDR3 is 16 residues. Germline CDR1 reads MNHEY; CDR2 reads SMNVEV (reference sequence). J gave up 0 bases and V 5 bases, and 7 bases lay outside the gene matches. The CDR3 loop is CASSPGQFTSGNTIYF. The CDR3 DNA sequence: TGTGCCAGCAGTCCGGGACAGTTCACCTCTGGAAACACCATATATTTT.

The chain recombines TRBV30 with TRBJ2-1; 10 bases agree with TRBD1. Germline V gives CDR1 GTSNPN, CDR2 SVGIG (reference sequence). Losses at the gene ends were 0 bases for V and 7 bases for J; bases not matched to a gene: 6. The CDR3 sequence is 15 residues long. DNA of the CDR3: TGTGCCTGGAGTGTCGGGGACAGGGGTTCGAATGAGCAGTTCTTC. Protein: CAWSVGDRGSNEQFF.

This clone was seen only a few times. The chain links TRBV19 to TRBJ2-7, with 9 bases identical to TRBD1. With 6 bases clipped from V and 6 bases from J, the junction kept 3 bases outside the gene matches. The CDR3 loop spans 12 amino acids. CDR1 is LNHDA and CDR2 is SQIVND in the germline V gene (reference sequence). CDR3 loop: CASRPTGGEQYF. In nucleotides, the CDR3 is TGTGCCAGTAGGCCGACAGGGGGCGAGCAGTACTTC.

The rearrangement joins TRBV5-1 to TRBJ2-5; maybe TRBD2 (5 bases). There are 14 residues in the CDR3. In germline, CDR1 is SGHRS, CDR2 YFSETQ. Trimming shortened V by 0 bases and J by 4 bases, and 10 bases separated the two germline ends. The CDR3 DNA follows: TGCGCCAGCAGCTTGGCCGGGGATCCAGAGACCCAGTACTTC. This encodes CASSLAGDPETQYF.

This clone was detected only a few times. The genes are TRBV4-1 and TRBJ1-2; 9 bases are shared with TRBD1. V lost 4 bases and J lost 2; bases outside the gene matches: 8. This CDR3 spans 16 amino acids. Germline assignment: CDR1 MGHRA and CDR2 YSYEKL. The CDR3 region is CASSPNSGTGNYGYTF. Written as DNA, the CDR3 is TGCGCCAGCAGCCCGAACTCCGGGACAGGGAACTATGGCTACACCTTC.

V gene TRBV6-4 combines with J gene TRBJ2-5, with D possibly matching TRBD2 (5 bases). Germline lookup yields CDR1 MRHNA and CDR2 SNTAGT. The CDR3 totals 13 residues. Trimming left V 7 bases short and J 3 bases short, with 12 bases between. The CDR3 nucleotides read TGTGCCAGCAAAGTTGAGGGAAAAGAGACCCAGTACTTC. Translating gives CASKVEGKETQYF.

The rearrangement joins TRBV28 to TRBJ1-2; 7 nucleotides agree with TRBD1. The CDR3 has 13 amino acids. CDR1 is MDHEN and CDR2 is SYDVKM in the germline V gene. Trimming removed 8 bases from V and 4 bases from J; junction bases left unmatched: 7. The CDR3 loop is CASHRQGSYGYTF. In nucleotides, the CDR3 is TGTGCCAGCCACAGACAGGGAAGCTATGGCTACACCTTC.

This clone was detected only once. The chain couples TRBV30 to TRBJ2-7, with D possibly TRBD2 on 6 matching bases. CDR3 size: 13 residues. V was clipped by 8 bases and J by 4 bases, with 18 bases between them. Germline V CDR1 and CDR2: GTSNPN, SVGIG (reference sequence). CDR3 amino acids: CALVAVGVYEQYF. The CDR3 bases are TGTGCCCTCGTAGCGGTAGGGGTATACGAGCAGTACTTC.

The rearrangement links TRBV11-1 to TRBJ1-1; 10 positions agree with TRBD1. Germline V gene data show CDR1 as SGHAT and CDR2 as FQDESV (reference sequence). V gave up 1 base and J gave up 4 bases; unmatched junction bases: 6. The CDR3 has 16 amino acids. The CDR3 here is CASSLETGGASTEAFF. CDR3 nucleotides: TGTGCCAGCAGCTTAGAGACAGGGGGCGCATCCACTGAAGCTTTCTTT.

J is TRBJ2-5 and V is TRBV25-1, with 8 positions matching TRBD1. V lost 3 bases and J lost 5; bases outside the gene matches: 2. There are 13 residues in the CDR3. Germline assignment: CDR1 MGHDK and CDR2 SYGVNS. The CDR3 sequence: CASSDRGRETQYF. Written as DNA, the CDR3 is TGTGCCAGCAGTGACAGGGGGCGGGAGACCCAGTACTTC.

Only a few counts were recorded for this clone. The chain has TRBV2 and TRBJ2-3, with D possibly matching TRBD1 (5 bases). V was pared by 4 bases and J by 6 bases, with 11 bases between. The germline CDR1 and CDR2 sequences are SNHLY and FYNNEI. The length of the CDR3 is 13 residues. The CDR3 DNA is TGTGCCAGCAGTGGAGGCAGGGCGGATACGCAGTATTTT. It translates to CASSGGRADTQYF.